The sequence of this T cell receptor (beta chain) was determined in a study of blood T cell repertoires in COVID-19. Data came from immunoSEQ multiplex PCR; TCRdb stores just in-frame clones and leaves some out. Of 60,000 to 90,000 clones listed, about 74% are singletons. V lost 5 bases and J lost 7; bases outside the gene matches: 17. CDR3 length: 18 residues. Germline loops: CDR1 SGHTA, CDR2 FQGNSA. The specimen was peripheral blood. The chain links TRBV7-2 to TRBJ2-3, with 11 nucleotides matching TRBD2. This TCR was recovered from a human donor with acute or convalescent COVID-19. The donor label of this sample is uncertain. The CDR3 loop reads CASSPGSGGAGNHNTQYF. CDR3 sequence (DNA): TGTGCCAGCAGCCCGGGTAGCGGGGGGGCGGGGAATCATAATACGCAGTATTTT.